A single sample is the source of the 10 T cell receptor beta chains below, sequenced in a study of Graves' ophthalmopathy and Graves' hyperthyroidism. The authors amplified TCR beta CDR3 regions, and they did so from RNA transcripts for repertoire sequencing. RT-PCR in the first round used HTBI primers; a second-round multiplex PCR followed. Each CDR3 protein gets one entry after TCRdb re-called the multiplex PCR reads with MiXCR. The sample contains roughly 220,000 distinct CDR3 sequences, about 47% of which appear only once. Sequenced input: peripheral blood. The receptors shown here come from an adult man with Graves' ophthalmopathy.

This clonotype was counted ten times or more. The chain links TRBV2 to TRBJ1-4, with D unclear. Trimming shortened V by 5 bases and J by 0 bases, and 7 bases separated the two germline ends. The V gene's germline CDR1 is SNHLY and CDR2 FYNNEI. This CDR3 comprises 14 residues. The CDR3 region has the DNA TGTGCCAGCAGTCGGAGTCCAACTAATGAAAAACTGTTTTTT. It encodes CASSRSPTNEKLFF.

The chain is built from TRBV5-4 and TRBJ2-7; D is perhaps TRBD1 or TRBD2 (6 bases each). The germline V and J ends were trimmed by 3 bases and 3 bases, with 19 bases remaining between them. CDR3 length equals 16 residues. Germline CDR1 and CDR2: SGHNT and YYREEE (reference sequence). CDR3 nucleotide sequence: TGTGCCAGCAGCTCGGGTCCGGGGGCGGCGAACTACGAGCAGTACTTC. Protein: CASSSGPGAANYEQYF.

The CDR3 bases are TGTGCCAGCAGCTCCCAGGGGGGACTAGGCGAGCAGTACTTC. Amino acid sequence: CASSSQGGLGEQYF. The chain links TRBV7-3 to TRBJ2-7; perhaps TRBD2 as D (8 bases). Trimming left V 4 bases short and J 6 bases short, with 16 bases between. The length of the CDR3 is 14 residues. Per germline, CDR1 SGHTA and CDR2 FQGTGA.

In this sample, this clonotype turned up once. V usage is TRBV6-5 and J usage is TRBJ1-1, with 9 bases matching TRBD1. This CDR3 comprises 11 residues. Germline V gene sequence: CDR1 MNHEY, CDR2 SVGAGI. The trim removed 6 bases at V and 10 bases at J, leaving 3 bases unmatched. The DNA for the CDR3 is TGTGCCAGCAGGGGACAGGGAGGAGCTTTCTTT. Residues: CASRGQGGAFF.

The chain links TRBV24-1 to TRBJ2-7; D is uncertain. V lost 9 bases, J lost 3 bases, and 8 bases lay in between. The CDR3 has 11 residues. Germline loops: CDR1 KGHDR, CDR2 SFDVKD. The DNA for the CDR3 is TGTGCCACCGGGGAAAACTACGAGCAGTACTTC. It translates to CATGENYEQYF.

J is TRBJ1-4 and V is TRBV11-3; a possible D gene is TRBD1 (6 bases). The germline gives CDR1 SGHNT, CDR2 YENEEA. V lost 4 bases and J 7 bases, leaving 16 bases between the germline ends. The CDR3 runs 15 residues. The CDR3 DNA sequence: TGTGCCAGCAGCTCCACCCAGGGGCTAGGTGAAAAACTGTTTTTT. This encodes CASSSTQGLGEKLFF.

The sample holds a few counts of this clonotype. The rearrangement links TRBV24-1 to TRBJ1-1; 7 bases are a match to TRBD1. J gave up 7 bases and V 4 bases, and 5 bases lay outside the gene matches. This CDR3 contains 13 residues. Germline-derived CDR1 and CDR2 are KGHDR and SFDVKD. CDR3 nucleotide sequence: TGTGCCACCAGTGAGCGATACAGGGGTGAAGCTTTCTTT. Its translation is CATSERYRGEAFF.

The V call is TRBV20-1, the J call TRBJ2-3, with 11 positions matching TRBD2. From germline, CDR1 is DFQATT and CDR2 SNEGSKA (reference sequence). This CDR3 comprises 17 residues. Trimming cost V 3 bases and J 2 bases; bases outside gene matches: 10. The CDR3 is CSARDAASGRPTDTQYF. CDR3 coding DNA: TGCAGTGCTAGGGATGCGGCTAGCGGGAGGCCCACAGATACGCAGTATTTT.

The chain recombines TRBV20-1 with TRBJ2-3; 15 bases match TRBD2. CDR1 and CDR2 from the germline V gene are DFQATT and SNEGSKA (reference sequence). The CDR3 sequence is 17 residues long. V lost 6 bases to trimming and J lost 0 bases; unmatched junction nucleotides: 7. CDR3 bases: TGCAGTGCGGAGGGACTAGCGGGGGGCCTTAGCACAGATACGCAGTATTTT. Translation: CSAEGLAGGLSTDTQYF.

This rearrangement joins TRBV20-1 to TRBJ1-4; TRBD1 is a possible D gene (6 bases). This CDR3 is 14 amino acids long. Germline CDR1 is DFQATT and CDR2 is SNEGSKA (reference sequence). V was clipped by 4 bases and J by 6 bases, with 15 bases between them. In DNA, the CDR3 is TGCAGTGCTACCTCGGGGGGGCCGGATGAAAAACTGTTTTTT. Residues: CSATSGGPDEKLFF.